This entry lists 9 T cell receptor beta chains sequenced from one sample in a study of control samples from healthy donors and cancer patients. This table comes from immunoSEQ multiplex PCR, and its TCRdb copy is limited to in-frame clones, with some not included. The table records around 170,000 clones, 80% to 95% of them present only once. Sequencing input: blood. These receptors were collected from a woman in her 30s in good health.

This chain joins TRBV7-9 and TRBJ2-5, with D possibly matching TRBD2 (6 bases). CDR1 is SEHNR, CDR2 FQNEAQ, per germline (reference sequence). Trimming took off 3 bases at V and 5 bases at J, with 13 bases between the two ends. CDR3 length: 14 residues. In DNA, the CDR3 is TGTGCCAGCAGCTTCTGGCCAGGGAGGGAGACCCAGTACTTC. Translation gives CASSFWPGRETQYF.

This sequence joins TRBV29-1 and TRBJ2-7, with D tentatively TRBD2 (6 bases). CDR1 and CDR2 (germline): SQVTM, ANQGSEA. Trimming shortened V by 6 bases and J by 0 bases, and 15 bases separated the two germline ends. The CDR3 is 14 amino acids. The CDR3 loop is CSVRRDSSSYEQYF. In DNA form, the CDR3 reads TGCAGCGTGCGACGGGACTCCAGCTCCTACGAGCAGTACTTC.

The V gene is TRBV6-5, the J gene TRBJ2-1, with TRBD2 matching 8 bases. The CDR3 runs 12 residues. CDR1 is MNHEY, CDR2 SVGAGI, per germline. With 6 bases clipped from V and 13 bases from J, the junction kept 8 bases outside the gene matches. Here the CDR3 reads CASSQRAGAQFF. CDR3 bases: TGTGCCAGCAGCCAACGAGCGGGAGCACAGTTCTTC.

V usage is TRBV10-3 and J usage is TRBJ1-2; TRBD1 matches 11 bases. Germline loops: CDR1 ENHRY, CDR2 SYGVKD. Losses at the gene ends were 4 bases for V and 9 bases for J; bases not matched to a gene: 1. This CDR3 spans 12 amino acids. The CDR3 sequence is CAISGDRGSYTF. The CDR3 region has the DNA TGTGCCATCAGTGGGGACAGGGGGAGCTACACCTTC.

This chain uses TRBV3-1 (or the pseudogene TRBV3-2) with TRBJ2-7, with TRBD1 matching over 11 bases. CDR3 length: 14 amino acids. V lost 1 base and J lost 5; bases outside the gene matches: 1. Per the germline V gene, CDR1 is LGHDT and CDR2 is YNNKEL (reference sequence). CDR3 DNA: TGTGCCAGCAGCCAAGGGACAGGGGGCGACGAGCAGTACTTC. Its translation is CASSQGTGGDEQYF.

This clone was detected only once. The V and J genes are TRBV5-1 and TRBJ2-3; the D is unclear. The germline gives CDR1 SGHRS, CDR2 YFSETQ. V dropped 5 bases and J dropped 2 bases, with 15 bases sitting between them. The CDR3 contains 15 residues. The CDR3 DNA reads as TGCGCCAGCAGGCCGCCGGGCCTAAACACAGATACGCAGTATTTT. This gives the protein CASRPPGLNTDTQYF.

The chain joins TRBV27 to TRBJ1-5; D unclear. Trimming left V 5 bases short and J 1 base short, with 21 bases between. Germline CDR1 reads MNHEY; CDR2 reads SMNVEV (reference sequence). The CDR3 contains 18 residues. CDR3 nucleotides: TGTGCCAGCAGTATAAGACCGGGCCCCGGAAGGAGCAATCAGCCCCAGCATTTT. Its translation is CASSIRPGPGRSNQPQHF.

Here the CDR3 reads CASSLGSGGRNEKLFF. DNA for the CDR3: TGTGCCAGCAGCTTGGGTTCTGGCGGCCGTAATGAAAAACTGTTTTTT. V gene TRBV5-6 combines with J gene TRBJ1-4; D gene unclear. Germline lookup yields CDR1 SGHDT and CDR2 YYEEEE. Trimming took 0 bases from V and 4 from J, leaving 13 bases between them. CDR3 length: 16 amino acids.

The gene calls are TRBV7-9 and TRBJ2-1; D unresolved. Germline values: CDR1 SEHNR, CDR2 FQNEAQ (reference sequence). Trimming removed 3 bases at V and 7 bases at J, with 7 bases between. CDR3 length equals 12 residues. This chain's CDR3 is CASSFAPNEQFF. The CDR3, as DNA: TGTGCCAGCAGCTTTGCCCCTAATGAGCAGTTCTTC.